This T cell receptor beta chain was found in a study of T-cell reconstitution after alpha-beta-depleted transplantation in children. A TCRbeta library incorporating unique molecular identifiers was prepared. Using its own MiXCR run on the PCR reads, TCRdb lists one record per CDR3 protein. The sample includes around 670,000 distinct CDR3 sequences, under 15% of them seen just once. This clonotype was seen more than once but under ten times. This CDR3 is 15 amino acids long. Germline loops: CDR1 LNHDA, CDR2 SQIVND (reference sequence). Trimming stripped 6 bases from V and 4 bases from J, with 15 bases between.

This receptor was taken from a girl aged 2 to 9 with congenital amegakaryocytic thrombocytopenia, due to receive a stem cell transplant. The input for sequencing was PBMCs, taken before TCRalphabeta/CD19-depleted stem cell transplant. V usage is TRBV19 and J usage is TRBJ2-2; perhaps D is TRBD1 or TRBD2 (5 bases each). CDR3 coding DNA: TGTGCCAGTAGCACCCGGGACCGCCCCACCGGGGAGCTGTTTTTT. This gives the protein CASSTRDRPTGELFF.